This T cell receptor (beta chain) was observed in a study of blood T cells in healthy people across ages. General study results and limits: Relative to aged donors, long-lived donors carried more naive CD4+ cells and displayed higher diversity.

Germline CDR1 LNHNV, CDR2 YYDKDF (reference sequence). CDR3 length: 13 residues. V was pared by 3 bases and J by 4 bases, with 9 bases between. The use of a sample-barcoded 5' primer and a J-beta primer mix characterized a second PCR of roughly 7 to 11 cycles. TCRdb fed the 5' RACE reads into MiXCR, producing one record per CDR3 protein. The table has 1.8 million or so distinct CDR3 sequences, around 42% seen once. Peripheral blood samples of 9 to 10 milliliters were drawn from each donor. Per sample, at least 5 micrograms of total RNA were extracted. Comment on this clonotype: Antigen unknown.

J is TRBJ1-1 and V is TRBV15; D unclear. The clonotype comes from a human donor in good health. Input material: blood. The CDR3 region has the DNA TGTGCCACCAGCAGGAAGGGATTCACTGAAGCTTTCTTT. It codes for CATSRKGFTEAFF.